This T cell receptor beta chain was sequenced during a study of blood T cell repertoires in COVID-19. Study-wide context: From T cells, B-cell-depleted T cells, or PBMCs came the material, which was cDNA or gDNA.

Individuals aged roughly 18 to 95 years were recruited from about two dozen US areas. Assay used: immunoSEQ multiplex PCR; TCRdb lists only in-frame clones, some missing. The table lists about 300,000 clones, about nine tenths of them singletons, with roughly 4.5% in the top ten. The clonotype originates from a man aged 25 to 40 who had recovered from COVID-19. The specimen was PBMCs or T cells enriched from blood (not recorded which).

In nucleotides, the CDR3 is TGTGCCAGCAGCTTGCAGGGAATCAATGAGCAGTTCTTC. Translating it yields CASSLQGINEQFF. The J gene is TRBJ2-1, the V gene TRBV7-9; tentatively, D is TRBD1 (5 bases). Trimming pared 3 bases from V and 6 bases from J, leaving 9 bases between. Looked up from germline, CDR1 is SEHNR and CDR2 is FQNEAQ (reference sequence). The CDR3 loop spans 13 amino acids. The whole variable domain, filled in from reference TRBV7-9 and TRBJ2-1, reads DTGVSQNPRHKITKRGQNVTFRCDPISEHNRLYWYRQTLGQGPEFLTYFQNEAQLEKSRLLSDRFSAERPKGSFSTLEIQRTEQGDSAMYLCASSLQGINEQFFGPGTRLTVL.